Shown below are 5 T cell receptor beta chains from a single sample sequenced in a study of blood T cell repertoires in COVID-19. Generated by immunoSEQ multiplex PCR, the TCRdb table keeps only in-frame clones and is missing some. Of just over 95,000 clones in the sample, approximately 90% are singletons; the top ten hold over 4.5%. The sequenced sample consisted of peripheral blood. The receptors were gathered from a man aged 45 to 65 with acute or convalescent COVID-19.

This clone was detected only once. The V call is TRBV12-3 or TRBV12-4, the J call TRBJ2-3; perhaps TRBD1 as D (5 bases). Trimming removed 3 bases from V and 4 bases from J, with 8 bases in between. The CDR3 extends over 13 amino acids. CDR3 DNA: TGTGCCAGCAGTTTTCAGGGCCCAGATACGCAGTATTTT. Its translation: CASSFQGPDTQYF.

V usage is TRBV30 and J usage is TRBJ2-5; D is unresolved. The CDR3 covers 13 residues. Trimming left V 2 bases short and J 2 bases short, with 9 bases between. Germline V gene sequence: CDR1 GTSNPN, CDR2 SVGIG (reference sequence). CDR3 residues: CAWSNANQETQYF. CDR3 sequence (DNA): TGTGCCTGGAGTAACGCTAATCAAGAGACCCAGTACTTC.

J is TRBJ1-3 and V is TRBV2, with 12 nucleotides matching TRBD1. The germline CDR1 and CDR2 sequences are SNHLY and FYNNEI. V lost 6 bases, J lost 4 bases, and 10 bases stayed unmatched. The CDR3 length is 17 residues. CDR3 in DNA: TGTGCCAGCAGGGCCGGGACAGGGGGCATTGAAGGAAACACCATATATTTT. Its translation: CASRAGTGGIEGNTIYF. Combining the CDR3 with reference TRBV2 and TRBJ1-3 gives the whole variable domain EPEVTQTPSHQVTQMGQEVILRCVPISNHLYFYWYRQILGQKVEFLVSFYNNEISEKSEIFDDQFSVERPDGSNFTLKIRSTKLEDSAMYFCASRAGTGGIEGNTIYFGEGSWLTVV.

This chain links TRBV7-2 with TRBJ2-7; 14 bases agree with TRBD2. V lost 5 bases, J lost 4 bases, and 13 bases stayed unmatched. This CDR3 comprises 18 residues. CDR1 SGHTA and CDR2 FQGNSA come from the germline V gene. CDR3: CASSPETSGRAHPYEQYF. In nucleotides, the CDR3 is TGTGCCAGCAGCCCCGAGACTAGCGGGAGGGCACATCCTTACGAGCAGTACTTC.

The V call is TRBV6-2 or TRBV6-3, the J call TRBJ1-1; tentative D call: TRBD1 (5 bases). V gave up 2 bases and J gave up 0 bases, with 13 bases separating them. Germline V lookup: CDR1 MNHEY, CDR2 SVGEGT. This CDR3 is 16 amino acids long. The CDR3 nucleotides read TGTGCCAGCAGTTACGGGCAGGGCTGGATGAACACTGAAGCTTTCTTT. Encoded protein: CASSYGQGWMNTEAFF.